This is a list of T cell receptor beta chains from one sample in a study of T cells in Graves' hyperthyroidism and ophthalmopathy. From the multiplex PCR reads, TCRdb called clonotypes with MiXCR, one entry per CDR3 protein. The sample holds over 700,000 distinct CDR3 sequences, approximately 40% seen once. The source material was blood. These TCRs come from a woman aged 40 to 49 with Graves' hyperthyroidism. Each CDR3 is given with its conserved first and last residue. D genes are given only for firm matches. A clone size is listed for some rows: how often the clone was seen (once, few, many), or a class if it is expanded.

TRBJ2-7,NA,TRBV25-1,many,CASSEFRDEQYF,TGTGCCAGCAGTGAATTCCGGGACGAACAGTACTTC
TRBJ1-1,NA,TRBV10-3,NA,CAISPGEADTEAFF,TGTGCCATCAGTCCAGGGGAGGCGGACACTGAAGCTTTCTTT
TRBJ2-6,TRBD1,TRBV27,few,CASRTGGRANVLTF,TGTGCCAGCCGGACAGGGGGACGAGCCAACGTCCTGACTTTC
TRBJ1-2,TRBD1,TRBV2,many,CASSETGADGYTF,TGTGCCAGCAGTGAGACAGGGGCTGATGGCTACACCTTC
TRBJ2-5,TRBD2,TRBV25-1,many,CATRTSGGAETQYF,TGTGCCACAAGGACTAGCGGGGGGGCAGAGACCCAGTACTTC
TRBJ2-5,TRBD1,TRBV20-1,many,CAGTAQETQYF,TGCGCCGGGACAGCACAAGAGACCCAGTACTTC
TRBJ1-1,NA,TRBV4-1,many,CASSQGTEAFF,TGTGCCAGCAGCCAGGGCACTGAAGCTTTCTTT
TRBJ2-7,NA,TRBV7-9,NA,CASSPAGCAYEQYF,TGTGCCAGCTCACCAGCAGGGTGCGCCTACGAGCAGTACTTC
TRBJ1-3,TRBD1,TRBV29-1,many,CSVEQGAGGNTIYF,TGCAGCGTTGAACAGGGGGCGGGTGGAAACACCATATATTTT
TRBJ1-2,TRBD1,TRBV19,many,CASMVGQGPYGYTF,TGTGCCAGTATGGTGGGACAGGGACCCTATGGCTACACCTTC
TRBJ2-1,NA,TRBV7-3,NA,CASSLRLNNEQFF,TGTGCCAGCAGCTTAAGACTCAACAATGAGCAGTTCTTC
TRBJ1-5,TRBD1,TRBV12-3/TRBV12-4,few,CASSHGTGKGPQHF,TGTGCCAGCAGTCACGGGACAGGGAAGGGGCCCCAGCATTTT
TRBJ2-5,NA,TRBV6-1,NA,CASSSQEATRETQYF,TGTGCCAGCAGTTCCCAGGAAGCCACCCGAGAGACCCAGTACTTC
TRBJ2-5,NA,TRBV9,many,CASSAETMEGSETQYF,TGTGCCAGCAGCGCAGAGACAATGGAGGGTTCCGAGACCCAGTACTTC
TRBJ2-7,NA,TRBV11-3,few,CASSGQTGTTSSYEQYF,TGTGCCAGCAGCGGACAGACCGGGACTACCAGCTCCTACGAGCAGTACTTC
TRBJ1-1,NA,TRBV20-1,many,CSAHGYGTEAFF,TGCAGTGCCCATGGGTATGGCACTGAAGCTTTCTTT
TRBJ2-7,TRBD2,TRBV6-2/TRBV6-3,NA,CASSKTSPEQYF,TGTGCCAGCAGCAAGACTAGCCCCGAGCAGTACTTC
TRBJ2-2,NA,TRBV7-2,NA,CASSLLVNSRYNTGELFF,TGTGCCAGCAGCTTACTCGTAAACAGTCGCTATAACACCGGGGAGCTGTTTTTT
TRBJ1-5,NA,TRBV19,few,CASSIGQNNQPQHF,TGTGCCAGTAGTATCGGACAGAACAATCAGCCCCAGCATTTT
TRBJ1-5,NA,TRBV9,NA,CASSVGGGKEQPQHF,TGTGCCAGCAGCGTAGGGGGCGGGAAAGAACAGCCCCAGCATTTT
TRBJ1-1,NA,TRBV12-3/TRBV12-4,many,CASSLGGFEAFF,TGTGCCAGCAGTTTAGGGGGTTTCGAAGCTTTCTTT
TRBJ2-2,TRBD1,TRBV5-1,few,CASSSRPGTDYTGELFF,TGCGCCAGCAGCTCAAGACCCGGGACAGATTACACCGGGGAGCTGTTTTTT
TRBJ1-6,NA,TRBV19,many,CASSLQGRSNSPLHF,TGTGCCAGTAGTCTACAGGGACGGTCTAATTCACCCCTCCACTTT
TRBJ2-3,TRBD1,TRBV7-9,NA,CASSPRGTGSSTDTQYF,TGTGCCAGCAGCCCCCGGGGGACAGGGTCGTCCACAGATACGCAGTATTTT
TRBJ1-3,NA,TRBV12-3/TRBV12-4,few,CASIFGRNTIYF,TGTGCCAGCATCTTCGGCCGAAACACCATATATTTT
TRBJ2-7,NA,TRBV12-3/TRBV12-4,many,CASSLRSSGLSYEQYF,TGTGCCAGCAGTTTAAGGTCCAGCGGTCTCTCCTACGAGCAGTACTTC
TRBJ2-7,NA,TRBV4-3,NA,CASSQQLGREIYEQYF,TGCGCCAGCAGCCAACAATTGGGCAGGGAGATCTACGAGCAGTACTTC
TRBJ2-7,NA,TRBV4-1,few,CASSQDLGGFTYEQYF,TGCGCCAGCAGCCAAGATTTGGGGGGCTTTACCTACGAGCAGTACTTC
TRBJ2-6,NA,TRBV10-3,NA,CASRTSTGANVLTF,TGTGCCAGCAGGACTTCGACTGGGGCCAACGTCCTGACTTTC
TRBJ2-2,NA,TRBV7-2,few,CASSLGTSGELFF,TGTGCCAGCAGCCTCGGGACGTCCGGGGAGCTGTTTTTT
TRBJ2-3,TRBD1,TRBV15,NA,CATSVFAGGIRTDTQYF,TGTGCCACCAGCGTTTTTGCAGGGGGTATTCGCACAGATACGCAGTATTTT
TRBJ1-1,NA,TRBV10-2,NA,CASSPLEKGAEAFF,TGTGCCAGCTCACCACTCGAGAAAGGGGCTGAAGCTTTCTTT
TRBJ1-5,NA,TRBV29-1,NA,CSVAQWYQPQHF,TGCAGCGTGGCCCAGTGGTATCAGCCCCAGCATTTT
TRBJ1-1,NA,TRBV7-3,many,CASSSGPFGTEAFF,TGTGCCAGCAGCTCGGGACCCTTTGGCACTGAAGCTTTCTTT
TRBJ1-1,NA,TRBV10-3,many,CAISDTRGQMNTEAFF,TGTGCCATCAGTGATACCAGGGGCCAAATGAACACTGAAGCTTTCTTT
TRBJ1-6,NA,TRBV5-8,many,CASSLQGGSPLHF,TGTGCCAGCAGCTTACAGGGAGGCTCACCCCTCCACTTT
TRBJ2-5,NA,TRBV6-5,few,CASSYSSLESSTQYF,TGTGCCAGCAGTTACTCGTCGTTAGAGTCTAGTACCCAGTACTTC